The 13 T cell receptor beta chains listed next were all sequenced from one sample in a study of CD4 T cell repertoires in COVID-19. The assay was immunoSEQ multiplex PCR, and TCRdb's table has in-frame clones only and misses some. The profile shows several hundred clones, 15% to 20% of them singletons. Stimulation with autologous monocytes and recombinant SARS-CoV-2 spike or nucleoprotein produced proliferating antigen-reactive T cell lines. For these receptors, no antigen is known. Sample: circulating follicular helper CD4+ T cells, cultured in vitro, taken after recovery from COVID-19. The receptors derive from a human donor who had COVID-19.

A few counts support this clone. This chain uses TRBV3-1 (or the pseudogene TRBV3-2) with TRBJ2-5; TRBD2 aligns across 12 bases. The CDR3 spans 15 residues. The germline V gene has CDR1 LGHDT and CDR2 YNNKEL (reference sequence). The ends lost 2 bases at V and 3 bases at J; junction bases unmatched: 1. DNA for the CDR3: TGTGCCAGCAGCCAACTAGCGGGGGGGGAAGAGACCCAGTACTTC. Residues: CASSQLAGGEETQYF.

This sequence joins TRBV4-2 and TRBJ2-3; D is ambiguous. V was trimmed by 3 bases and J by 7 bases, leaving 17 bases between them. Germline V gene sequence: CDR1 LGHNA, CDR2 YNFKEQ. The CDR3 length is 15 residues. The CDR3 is CASSQGPTLGNTQYF. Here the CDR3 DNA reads TGTGCCAGCAGCCAGGGTCCGACCTTGGGAAATACGCAGTATTTT.

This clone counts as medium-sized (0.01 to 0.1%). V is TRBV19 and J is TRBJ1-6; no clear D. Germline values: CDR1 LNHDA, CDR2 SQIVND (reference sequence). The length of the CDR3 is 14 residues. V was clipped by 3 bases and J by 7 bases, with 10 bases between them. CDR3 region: CASSISAANSPLHF. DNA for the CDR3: TGTGCCAGTAGTATTTCGGCAGCCAATTCACCCCTCCACTTT.

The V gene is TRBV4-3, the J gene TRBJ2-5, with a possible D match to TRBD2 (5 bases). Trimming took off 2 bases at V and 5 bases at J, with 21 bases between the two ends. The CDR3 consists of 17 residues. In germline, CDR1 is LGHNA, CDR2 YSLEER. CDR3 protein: CASSQWGLGAVGETQYF. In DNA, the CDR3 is TGCGCCAGCAGCCAATGGGGTCTCGGAGCGGTAGGGGAGACCCAGTACTTC.

As DNA, the CDR3 is TGTGCCAGCAGTGGGACGGCCTTTTACTACAATGAGCAGTTCTTC. Residues: CASSGTAFYYNEQFF. The chain has TRBV25-1 and TRBJ2-1; D call uncertain. The germline gives CDR1 MGHDK, CDR2 SYGVNS. Trimming pared 4 bases from V and 3 bases from J, leaving 13 bases between. This CDR3 comprises 15 residues.

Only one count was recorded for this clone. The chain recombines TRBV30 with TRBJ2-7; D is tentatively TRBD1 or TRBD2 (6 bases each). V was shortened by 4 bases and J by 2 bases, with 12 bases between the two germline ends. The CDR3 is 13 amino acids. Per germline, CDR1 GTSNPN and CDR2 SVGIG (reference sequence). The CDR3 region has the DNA TGTGCCTGGATGGCGGGACATACCTACGAGCAGTACTTC. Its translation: CAWMAGHTYEQYF. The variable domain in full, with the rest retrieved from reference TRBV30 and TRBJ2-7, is SQTIHQWPATLVQPVGSPLSLECTVEGTSNPNLYWYRQAAGRGLQLLFYSVGIGQISSEVPQNLSASRPQDRQFILSSKKLLLSDSGFYLCAWMAGHTYEQYFGPGTRLTVT.

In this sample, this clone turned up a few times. The CDR3 region is CAWSVHREGTEAFF. CDR3 DNA: TGTGCCTGGAGTGTACACAGGGAGGGCACTGAAGCTTTCTTT. The genes are TRBV30 and TRBJ1-1; possibly TRBD1 for D (6 bases). CDR3 length: 14 residues. V dropped 0 bases and J dropped 4 bases, with 12 bases sitting between them. Germline V lookup: CDR1 GTSNPN, CDR2 SVGIG (reference sequence).

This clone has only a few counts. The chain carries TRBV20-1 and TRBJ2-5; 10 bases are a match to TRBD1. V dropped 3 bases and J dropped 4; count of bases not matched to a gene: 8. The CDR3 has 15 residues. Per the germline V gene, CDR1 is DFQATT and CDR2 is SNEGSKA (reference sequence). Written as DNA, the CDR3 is TGCAGTGCTAGTGACGGGACAGGGGTGGGAGAGACCCAGTACTTC. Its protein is CSASDGTGVGETQYF.

For the CDR3, the DNA is TGTGCCAGCATCCCCCGCGGATCCTACGAGCAGTACTTC. As protein: CASIPRGSYEQYF. The V and J genes are TRBV6-2 or TRBV6-3 and TRBJ2-7; D gene ambiguous. Trimming cost V 7 bases and J 1 base, with 11 bases left between them. Germline lookup yields CDR1 MNHEY and CDR2 SVGEGT. CDR3 length: 13 amino acids.

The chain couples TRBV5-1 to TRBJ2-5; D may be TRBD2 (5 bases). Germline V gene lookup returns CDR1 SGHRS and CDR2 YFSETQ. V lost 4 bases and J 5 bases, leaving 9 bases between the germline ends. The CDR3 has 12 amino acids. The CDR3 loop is CASSRGWETQYF. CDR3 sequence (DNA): TGCGCCAGCAGCCGAGGGTGGGAGACCCAGTACTTC.

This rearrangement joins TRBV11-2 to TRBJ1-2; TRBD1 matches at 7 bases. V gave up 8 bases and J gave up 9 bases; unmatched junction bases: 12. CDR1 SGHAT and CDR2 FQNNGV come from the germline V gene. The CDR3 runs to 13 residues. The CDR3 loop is CASPPRTGGSYTF. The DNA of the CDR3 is TGTGCCAGCCCCCCCCGGACAGGCGGCAGCTACACCTTC.

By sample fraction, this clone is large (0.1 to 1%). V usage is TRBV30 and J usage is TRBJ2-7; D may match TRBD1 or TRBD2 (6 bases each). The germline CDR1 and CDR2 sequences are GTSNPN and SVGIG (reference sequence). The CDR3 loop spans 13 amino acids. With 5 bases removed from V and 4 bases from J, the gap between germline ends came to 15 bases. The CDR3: CAWDRGARYEQYF. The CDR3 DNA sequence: TGTGCCTGGGATAGGGGGGCGAGGTACGAGCAGTACTTC. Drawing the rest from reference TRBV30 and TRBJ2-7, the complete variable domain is SQTIHQWPATLVQPVGSPLSLECTVEGTSNPNLYWYRQAAGRGLQLLFYSVGIGQISSEVPQNLSASRPQDRQFILSSKKLLLSDSGFYLCAWDRGARYEQYFGPGTRLTVT.

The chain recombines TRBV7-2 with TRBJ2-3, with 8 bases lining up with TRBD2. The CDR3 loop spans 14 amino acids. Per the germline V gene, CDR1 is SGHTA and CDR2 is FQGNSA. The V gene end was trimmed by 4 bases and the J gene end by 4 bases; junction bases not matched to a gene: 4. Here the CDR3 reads CASSSERGSDTQYF. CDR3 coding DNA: TGTGCCAGCAGCTCAGAGCGGGGGTCAGATACGCAGTATTTT.